The clone carrying this T cell receptor beta chain appeared many times. Its specificity is not known. The sample originates from a study of blood T cells in healthy people across ages. Study-wide results and limits: Strong correlation existed between TCR beta diversity and naive T cell percentage.

A second about 7 to 11 cycle PCR used barcoded and J-beta primers. TCRdb independently ran MiXCR on the 5' RACE reads; one entry per CDR3 protein. The sample lists 870,000 or so distinct CDR3 sequences; around 28% were seen once. This CDR3 contains 15 residues. Germline V CDR1 and CDR2: SGHVS, FQNEAQ. V shed 3 bases and J shed 0 bases, with 12 bases lying between them. This chain connects TRBV7-8 to TRBJ2-7, with D perhaps matching TRBD1 (5 bases). The specimen sequenced was blood. This TCR was recovered from a woman of 80 years or more in good health. CDR3 protein: CASSFQGFGSYEQYF. In DNA form, the CDR3 reads TGTGCCAGCAGCTTCCAGGGTTTCGGCTCCTACGAGCAGTACTTC.